This T cell receptor beta chain was profiled in a study of blood T cell repertoires in COVID-19. Looking at the study overall: Italy, Spain and the United States were the sources of the convalescent and acute COVID-19 samples. Nucleic acid was either cDNA or gDNA, and it came from T cells, B-cell-depleted T cells, or PBMCs.

CDR1 is MNHEY and CDR2 is SMNVEV in the germline V gene (reference sequence). The ends were cut back, 7 bases at V and 0 bases at J, with 19 bases in the middle. The CDR3 has 16 amino acids. Under the authors' procedure: Reference gene primers were amplified, and this amplification served to estimate nucleated cell counts. Repertoires were generated with immunoSEQ multiplex PCR, while TCRdb's copy carries only in-frame clones and drops some. V and J calls and clone size are those listed in that table; D and trimming were worked out from the DNA. Of around 150,000 clones in the sample, approximately 81% were seen once.

Sequencing was carried out using peripheral blood. This sequence joins TRBV27 and TRBJ2-7; perhaps TRBD1 as D (6 bases). The sequence came from a human donor with acute or convalescent COVID-19. The donor label of this sample is uncertain. In nucleotides, the CDR3 is TGTGCCAGCACCCCCAGGGGCCCTAGGAGCTCCTACGAGCAGTACTTC. Translated, it gives CASTPRGPRSSYEQYF.